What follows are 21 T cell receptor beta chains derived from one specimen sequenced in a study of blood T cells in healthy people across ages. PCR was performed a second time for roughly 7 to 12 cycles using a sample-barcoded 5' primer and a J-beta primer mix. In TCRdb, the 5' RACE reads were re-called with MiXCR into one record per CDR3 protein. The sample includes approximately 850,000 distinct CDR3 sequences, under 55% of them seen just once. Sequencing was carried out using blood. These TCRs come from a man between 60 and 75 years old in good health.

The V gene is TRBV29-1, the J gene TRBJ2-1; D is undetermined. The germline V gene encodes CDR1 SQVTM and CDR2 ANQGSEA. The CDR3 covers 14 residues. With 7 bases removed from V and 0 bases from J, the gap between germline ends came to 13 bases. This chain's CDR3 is CSATRASSYNEQFF. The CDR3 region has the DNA TGCAGCGCTACCCGAGCCAGCTCCTACAATGAGCAGTTCTTC.

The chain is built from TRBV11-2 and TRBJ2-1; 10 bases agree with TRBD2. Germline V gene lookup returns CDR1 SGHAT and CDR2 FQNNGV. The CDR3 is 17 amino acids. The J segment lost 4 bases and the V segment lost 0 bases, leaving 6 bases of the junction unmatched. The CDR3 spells CASSLDPTSGEYNEQFF. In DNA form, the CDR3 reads TGTGCCAGCAGCTTAGATCCAACTAGCGGGGAATACAATGAGCAGTTCTTC.

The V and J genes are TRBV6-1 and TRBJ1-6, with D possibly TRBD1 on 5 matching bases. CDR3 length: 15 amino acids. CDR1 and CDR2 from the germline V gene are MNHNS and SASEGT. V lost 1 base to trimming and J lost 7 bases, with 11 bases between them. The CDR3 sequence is CASSEDAGRNSPLHF. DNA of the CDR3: TGTGCCAGCAGTGAAGATGCAGGGAGGAATTCACCCCTCCACTTT.

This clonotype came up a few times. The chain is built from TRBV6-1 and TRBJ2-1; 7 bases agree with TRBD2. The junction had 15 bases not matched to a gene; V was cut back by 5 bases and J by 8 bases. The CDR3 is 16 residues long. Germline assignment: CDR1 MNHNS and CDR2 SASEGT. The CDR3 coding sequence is TGTGCCAGCAGTACCCCAGATAAGCGGGCGGGGGATGAGCAGTTCTTC. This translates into CASSTPDKRAGDEQFF.

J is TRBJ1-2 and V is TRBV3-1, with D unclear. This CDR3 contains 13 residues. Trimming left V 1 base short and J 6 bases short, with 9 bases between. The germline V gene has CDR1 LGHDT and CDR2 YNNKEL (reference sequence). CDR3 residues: CASSQALDDGYTF. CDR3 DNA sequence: TGTGCCAGCAGCCAAGCCCTGGACGATGGCTACACCTTC.

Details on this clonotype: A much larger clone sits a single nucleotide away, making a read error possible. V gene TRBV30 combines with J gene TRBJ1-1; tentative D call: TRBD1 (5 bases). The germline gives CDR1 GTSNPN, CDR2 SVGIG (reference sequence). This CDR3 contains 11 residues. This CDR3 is CALSVQVEAFF. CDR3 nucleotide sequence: TGTGCCTTGAGTGTACAGGTTGAAGCTTTCTTT.

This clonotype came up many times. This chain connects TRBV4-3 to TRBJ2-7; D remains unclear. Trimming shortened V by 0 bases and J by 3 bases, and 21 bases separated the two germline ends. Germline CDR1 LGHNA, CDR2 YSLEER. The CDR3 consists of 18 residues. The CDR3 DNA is TGCGCCAGCAGCCAAGATGCTCTTATTGGGCGTACGATCTACGAGCAGTACTTC. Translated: CASSQDALIGRTIYEQYF.

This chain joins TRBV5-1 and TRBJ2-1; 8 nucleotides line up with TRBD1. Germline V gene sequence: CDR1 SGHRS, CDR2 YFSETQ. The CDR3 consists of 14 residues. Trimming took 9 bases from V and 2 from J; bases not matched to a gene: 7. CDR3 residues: CATAQGGPYNEQFF. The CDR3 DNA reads TGCGCCACCGCACAGGGGGGCCCCTACAATGAGCAGTTCTTC.

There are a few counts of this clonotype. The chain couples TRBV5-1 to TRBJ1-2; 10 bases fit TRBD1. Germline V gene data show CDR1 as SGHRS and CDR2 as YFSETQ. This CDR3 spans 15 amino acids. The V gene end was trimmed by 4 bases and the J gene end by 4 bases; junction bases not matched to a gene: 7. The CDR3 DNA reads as TGCGCCAGCAGCACTACGACAGGGGGCCTCTATGGCTACACCTTC. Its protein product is CASSTTTGGLYGYTF.

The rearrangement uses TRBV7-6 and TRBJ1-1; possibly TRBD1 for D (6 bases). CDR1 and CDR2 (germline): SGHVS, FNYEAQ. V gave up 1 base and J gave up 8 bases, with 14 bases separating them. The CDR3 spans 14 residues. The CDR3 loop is CASSLVTGSREAFF. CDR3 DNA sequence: TGTGCCAGCAGCTTAGTAACAGGGAGCCGAGAAGCTTTCTTT.

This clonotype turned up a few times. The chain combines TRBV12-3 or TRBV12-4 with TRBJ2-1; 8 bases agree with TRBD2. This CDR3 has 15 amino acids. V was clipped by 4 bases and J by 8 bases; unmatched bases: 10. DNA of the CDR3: TGTGCCAGCAGTTGGGCCAGCGGGGGACGAGATGAGCAGTTCTTC. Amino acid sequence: CASSWASGGRDEQFF.

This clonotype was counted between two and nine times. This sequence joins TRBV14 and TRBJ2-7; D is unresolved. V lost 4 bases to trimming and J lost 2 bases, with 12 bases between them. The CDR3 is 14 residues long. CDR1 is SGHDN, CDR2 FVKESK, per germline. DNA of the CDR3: TGTGCCAGCAGCCTCGCGACGGTAACCTACGAGCAGTACTTC. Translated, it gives CASSLATVTYEQYF.

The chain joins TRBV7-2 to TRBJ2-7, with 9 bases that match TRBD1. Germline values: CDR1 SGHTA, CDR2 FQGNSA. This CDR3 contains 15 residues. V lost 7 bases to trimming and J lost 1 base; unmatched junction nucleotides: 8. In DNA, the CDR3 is TGTGCCAGCACCCCAGACAGGGGGGGTTCCTACGAGCAGTACTTC. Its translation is CASTPDRGGSYEQYF. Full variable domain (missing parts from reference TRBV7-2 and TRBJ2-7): GAGVSQSPSNKVTEKGKDVELRCDPISGHTALYWYRQSLGQGLEFLIYFQGNSAPDKSGLPSDRFSAERTGGSVSTLTIQRTQQEDSAVYLCASTPDRGGSYEQYFGPGTRLTVT.

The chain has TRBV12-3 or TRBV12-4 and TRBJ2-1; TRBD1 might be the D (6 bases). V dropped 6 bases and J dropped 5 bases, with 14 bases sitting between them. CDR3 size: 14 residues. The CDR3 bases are TGTGCCAGCAGAAAAGGGACACAACACAATGAGCAGTTCTTC. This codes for CASRKGTQHNEQFF.

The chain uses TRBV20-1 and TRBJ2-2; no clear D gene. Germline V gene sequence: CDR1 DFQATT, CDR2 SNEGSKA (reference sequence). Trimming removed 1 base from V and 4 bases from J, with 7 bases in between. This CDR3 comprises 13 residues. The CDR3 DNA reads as TGCAGTGCTAGAGGATCGAGCACCGGGGAGCTGTTTTTT. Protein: CSARGSSTGELFF.

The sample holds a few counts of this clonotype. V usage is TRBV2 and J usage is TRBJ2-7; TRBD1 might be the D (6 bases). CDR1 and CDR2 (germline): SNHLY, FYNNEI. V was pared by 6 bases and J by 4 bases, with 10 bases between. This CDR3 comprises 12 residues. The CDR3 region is CASRTGLYEQYF. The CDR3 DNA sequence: TGTGCCAGCAGAACAGGGTTGTACGAGCAGTACTTC.

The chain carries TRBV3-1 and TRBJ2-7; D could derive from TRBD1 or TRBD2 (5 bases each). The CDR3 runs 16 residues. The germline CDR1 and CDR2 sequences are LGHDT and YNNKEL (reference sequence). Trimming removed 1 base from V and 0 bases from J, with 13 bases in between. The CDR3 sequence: CASSQAGSRGSYEQYF. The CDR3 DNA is TGTGCCAGCAGCCAAGCGGGTTCGAGGGGCTCCTACGAGCAGTACTTC.

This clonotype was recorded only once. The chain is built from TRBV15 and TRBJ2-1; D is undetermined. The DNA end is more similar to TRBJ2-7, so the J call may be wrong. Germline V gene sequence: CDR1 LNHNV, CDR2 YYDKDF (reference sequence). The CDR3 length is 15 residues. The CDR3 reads CATSRDPDPVYEQYF. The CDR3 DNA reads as TGTGCCACCAGCAGAGATCCTGACCCCGTCTACGAGCAGTACTTC.

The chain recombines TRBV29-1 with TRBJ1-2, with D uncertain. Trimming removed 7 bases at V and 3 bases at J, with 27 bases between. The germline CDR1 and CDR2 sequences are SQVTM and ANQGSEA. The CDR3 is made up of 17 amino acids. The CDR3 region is CSDSIGRKGTEYYGYTF. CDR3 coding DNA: TGCAGCGACAGCATCGGAAGGAAGGGAACAGAATACTATGGCTACACCTTC.

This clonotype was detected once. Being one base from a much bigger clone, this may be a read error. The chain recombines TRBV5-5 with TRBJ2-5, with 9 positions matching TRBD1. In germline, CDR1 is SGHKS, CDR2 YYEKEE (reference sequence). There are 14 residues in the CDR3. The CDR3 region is CASSLTGGLETRYF. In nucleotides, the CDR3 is TGTGCCAGCAGCTTAACAGGGGGCCTGGAGACCCGGTACTTC.

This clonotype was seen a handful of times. The CDR3 spells CASSLRGLTDTQYF. In DNA, the CDR3 is TGTGCCAGCAGCTTGAGGGGGCTGACAGATACGCAGTATTTT. The chain joins TRBV7-9 to TRBJ2-3, with 7 bases that match TRBD1. Per the germline V gene, CDR1 is SEHNR and CDR2 is FQNEAQ (reference sequence). V was pared by 3 bases and J by 3 bases, with 3 bases of the junction left unmatched. The CDR3 runs 14 residues.